This T cell receptor (beta chain) was recorded in a study of T cell repertoires in cytomegalovirus infection. Study details: Public TCR beta signatures indicated both CMV infection and matching HLA type.

Study conclusions and caveats: Clonotypes of TCR beta that were HLA-C-restricted and CMV-specific dominated the ex vivo response. Summed frequency of shared TCR beta families picked out CMV carriers who also had the relevant HLA.

MiXCR, run by TCRdb on the reads, gives a single entry per CDR3 protein. Altogether 150,000 to 200,000 distinct CDR3 sequences are present, 28% being singletons, with the ten largest covering approximately 31%. Concerning this clonotype itself: Its antigen is currently unknown.

The J segment lost 2 bases and the V segment lost 8 bases, leaving 7 bases of the junction unmatched. This CDR3 is 14 amino acids long. This receptor was identified in a human donor in good health (CMV status not recorded). Some clones in this sample may be carry-over from other donors' samples. Input material: PBMCs. The chain couples TRBV12-3 or TRBV12-4 to TRBJ2-3; 7 bases are a match to TRBD1. CDR3 coding DNA: TGTGCCAGCCTCGGACAGGCCTACACAGATACGCAGTATTTT. Protein: CASLGQAYTDTQYF.